These 15 T cell receptor beta chains came from one sample sequenced in a study of technical replicates of blood from a few donors. The data were produced by immunoSEQ multiplex PCR, yet TCRdb's version contains in-frame clones alone and is incomplete. Of about 89,000 clones in the sample, approximately 93% are singletons; the top ten hold about 0.25%. Sequencing input: T cells isolated from PBMCs. The receptor set was obtained from a human donor in good health.

The rearrangement joins TRBV11-3 to TRBJ2-5; 11 bases align to TRBD2. Germline V gene sequence: CDR1 SGHNT, CDR2 YENEEA. V lost 5 bases to trimming and J lost 2 bases; unmatched junction nucleotides: 10. This CDR3 has 17 residues. The DNA of the CDR3 is TGTGCCAGCAGCCTCTCCCCTCTAGCGGGAGGACAAGAGACCCAGTACTTC. Protein product: CASSLSPLAGGQETQYF.

This chain uses TRBV2 with TRBJ1-1; TRBD1 matches at 7 bases. CDR3 length equals 22 residues. V was pared by 1 base and J by 0 bases, with 23 bases of the junction left unmatched. CDR1 is SNHLY, CDR2 FYNNEI, per germline. Written as DNA, the CDR3 is TGTGCCAGCAGTGAAGGCGTCGGTCCCCCACCGGGACAGAGAAAATTGAACACTGAAGCTTTCTTT. Its protein is CASSEGVGPPPGQRKLNTEAFF.

This chain connects TRBV19 to TRBJ2-3; D may be TRBD1 (6 bases). Germline V gene lookup returns CDR1 LNHDA and CDR2 SQIVND (reference sequence). The V and J ends lost 2 bases and 0 bases respectively, with 12 bases between them. The CDR3 covers 16 residues. CDR3 bases: TGTGCCAGTAGTATACGTACAGGGAGAAGCACAGATACGCAGTATTTT. The encoded protein is CASSIRTGRSTDTQYF.

Only one count was recorded for this clone. V is TRBV6-6 and J is TRBJ2-5; TRBD1 matches 9 bases. Looked up from germline, CDR1 is MNHNY and CDR2 is SVGAGI (reference sequence). The CDR3 loop spans 14 amino acids. Unmatched junction bases numbered 7, after V lost 6 bases and J lost 5 bases. In DNA, the CDR3 is TGTGCCAGCAGGACGGGACAGGGAATTGAGACCCAGTACTTC. Amino acids: CASRTGQGIETQYF.

The V call is TRBV5-1, the J call TRBJ2-7; 12 bases are shared with TRBD1. The CDR3 extends over 15 amino acids. V trimming: 2 bases; J trimming: 5 bases; junction bases outside the gene matches: 5. CDR1 and CDR2 from the germline V gene are SGHRS and YFSETQ. The CDR3 DNA sequence: TGCGCCAGCAGCTTACCCGGGACAGGGGGCAACGAGCAGTACTTC. Translated, it gives CASSLPGTGGNEQYF.

The chain carries TRBV28 and TRBJ1-2; D gene unclear. Deletions cut 3 bases from V and 2 bases from J, with 7 bases between. Germline CDR1 is MDHEN and CDR2 is SYDVKM. The CDR3 consists of 13 residues. The CDR3 region has the DNA TGTGCCAGCAGTTTCACGCAGAACTATGGCTACACCTTC. Translation: CASSFTQNYGYTF.

This sequence joins TRBV5-6 and TRBJ1-1, with D uncertain. The V gene lost 5 bases and the J gene lost 4 bases, with 12 bases spanning the gap. The germline V gene has CDR1 SGHDT and CDR2 YYEEEE. The CDR3 spans 13 residues. The CDR3 loop is CASRAWGGTEAFF. DNA of the CDR3: TGTGCCAGCAGAGCCTGGGGAGGCACTGAAGCTTTCTTT.

The rearrangement links TRBV7-9 to TRBJ1-5; D is unclear. The CDR3 spans 13 residues. V was shortened by 1 base and J by 10 bases, with 11 bases between the two germline ends. Germline V gene data show CDR1 as SEHNR and CDR2 as FQNEAQ (reference sequence). The CDR3 sequence: CASSLDSAGPQHF. DNA for the CDR3: TGTGCCAGCAGCTTAGATTCGGCAGGCCCCCAGCATTTT.

The chain employs TRBV5-1 and TRBJ2-3; 8 bases map to TRBD1. The germline gives CDR1 SGHRS, CDR2 YFSETQ. The CDR3 contains 16 residues. V lost 2 bases, J lost 4 bases, and 9 bases stayed unmatched. The CDR3 DNA follows: TGCGCCAGCAGCTTAGGGTCAGGGGGCCGGGCAGATACGCAGTATTTT. It specifies CASSLGSGGRADTQYF.

The chain joins TRBV7-6 to TRBJ2-3; 8 nucleotides match TRBD1. The trim removed 3 bases at V and 1 base at J, leaving 6 bases unmatched. CDR3 size: 16 residues. Germline assignment: CDR1 SGHVS and CDR2 FNYEAQ. CDR3 DNA sequence: TGTGCCAGCAGCTTGTATGGGGGACAGGGCACAGATACGCAGTATTTT. Amino acid sequence: CASSLYGGQGTDTQYF. The full variable domain, its missing parts supplied by reference TRBV7-6 and TRBJ2-3, is GAGVSQSPRYKVTKRGQDVALRCDPISGHVSLYWYRQALGQGPEFLTYFNYEAQQDKSGLPNDRFSAERPEGSISTLTIQRTEQRDSAMYRCASSLYGGQGTDTQYFGPGTRLTVL.

This clone has only one observation. The genes are TRBV19 and TRBJ2-1; 8 bases are shared with TRBD2. The CDR3 covers 15 residues. CDR1 and CDR2 from the germline V gene are LNHDA and SQIVND (reference sequence). J was trimmed by 4 bases and V by 2 bases; bases with no gene match: 4. The CDR3 protein is CASSILLADYNEQFF. As DNA, the CDR3 is TGTGCCAGTAGTATATTACTAGCGGATTACAATGAGCAGTTCTTC.

This chain connects TRBV5-1 to TRBJ2-5; 10 positions agree with TRBD1. With 7 bases clipped from V and 4 bases from J, the junction kept 7 bases outside the gene matches. This CDR3 spans 14 amino acids. Per the germline V gene, CDR1 is SGHRS and CDR2 is YFSETQ. CDR3: CASAGDRGPETQYF. CDR3 bases: TGCGCCAGCGCAGGGGACAGGGGCCCAGAGACCCAGTACTTC.

The chain is built from TRBV6-6 and TRBJ2-1, with a possible D match to TRBD2 (6 bases). Looked up from germline, CDR1 is MNHNY and CDR2 is SVGAGI (reference sequence). Between the trimmed V and J ends, which lost 2 bases and 5 bases, there was a span of 16 bases. CDR3 length equals 16 residues. Here the CDR3 reads CASSYPGTEYNNEQFF. The CDR3 nucleotides read TGTGCCAGCAGTTACCCAGGGACTGAGTACAACAATGAGCAGTTCTTC.

The chain has TRBV23-1 and TRBJ1-2, with 7 bases aligning to TRBD1. TRBV23-1 is recorded as an ORF, its role being uncertain. The CDR3 is 17 amino acids. V lost 0 bases, J lost 4 bases, and 11 bases stayed unmatched. The CDR3 reads CASSQSSGTDLIYGYTF. The CDR3 bases are TGCGCCAGCAGTCAATCGTCGGGGACAGACTTGATCTATGGCTACACCTTC.

V usage is TRBV30 and J usage is TRBJ1-5, with no clear D. The V and J ends lost 2 bases and 5 bases respectively, with 10 bases between them. Germline V gene lookup returns CDR1 GTSNPN and CDR2 SVGIG (reference sequence). The CDR3 is 13 residues long. CDR3: CAWSWSGDQPQHF. DNA for the CDR3: TGTGCCTGGAGTTGGTCAGGTGATCAGCCCCAGCATTTT. Using reference TRBV30 and TRBJ1-5 for the parts outside the CDR3, the full variable domain is SQTIHQWPATLVQPVGSPLSLECTVEGTSNPNLYWYRQAAGRGLQLLFYSVGIGQISSEVPQNLSASRPQDRQFILSSKKLLLSDSGFYLCAWSWSGDQPQHFGDGTRLSIL.